The 10 T cell receptor beta chains below were found in one sample sequenced in a study of patients and donors after allogeneic stem cell transplantation (dated by TCRdb to between 2020 and 2021). Receptor libraries were prepared by RT-PCR. The listed sequencing device is NextSeq 550. TCRdb handled the public reads itself, with Q25 trimming in fastp and clone calling in MiXCR, and kept productive beta chains. Merged by CDR3 protein, the rows form single entries marked with the most common genes and DNA. In all, the sample holds about 410,000 distinct CDR3 sequences, and roughly 17% of those were seen once. The top ten hold around 7.2% of the sample. Sequencing was performed on blood, either unsorted or a sorted T cell fraction (not recorded which). The receptors shown here come from a human donor who was either an allogeneic HSCT recipient or a stem cell or donor lymphocyte infusion donor (not recorded which). It is not recorded whose cells these are; they may come from a transplant donor.

In its sample, this clonotype was seen a few times. The chain carries TRBV5-1 and TRBJ2-7; 10 bases match TRBD2. The trim removed 6 bases at V and 2 bases at J, leaving 5 bases unmatched. Germline V gives CDR1 SGHRS, CDR2 YFSETQ. There are 14 residues in the CDR3. CDR3 amino acids: CASMGTSGAYEQYF. The CDR3 DNA reads TGCGCCAGCATGGGTACTAGCGGGGCCTACGAGCAGTACTTC.

This clonotype has only a few counts. One end of the junction fails to match germline, which may point to a read error. This chain joins TRBV7-7 and TRBJ2-7; D is possibly TRBD2 (5 bases). Germline V lookup: CDR1 SSHAT, CDR2 FNYEAQ (reference sequence). CDR3 size: 13 residues. CDR3 DNA: TGTGCTAGCAGCCGCCTAGCCGCAGAGGAGCAGTACTTC. Translating gives CASSRLAAEEQYF.

The rearrangement uses TRBV6-1 and TRBJ2-5; TRBD1 aligns across 7 bases. The CDR3 length is 15 residues. The ends lost 6 bases at V and 1 base at J; junction bases unmatched: 8. Germline values: CDR1 MNHNS, CDR2 SASEGT. The CDR3 spells CASSQNRDSQETQYF. The CDR3 DNA reads as TGTGCCAGCAGCCAAAACCGGGACAGCCAAGAGACCCAGTACTTC.

The chain couples TRBV4-1 to TRBJ2-1; the match to TRBD2 covers 7 bases. With V trimmed by 5 bases and J by 0 bases, 10 bases remained unmatched. The CDR3 has 17 residues. Germline CDR1 and CDR2: MGHRA and YSYEKL. CDR3 sequence reads: CASSFRSGLDSYNEQFF. CDR3 bases: TGCGCCAGCAGCTTCCGGTCAGGACTAGACTCCTACAATGAGCAGTTCTTC.

This clonotype has only a few counts. The chain links TRBV25-1 to TRBJ2-1; TRBD2 aligns across 12 bases. The CDR3 runs 16 residues. Germline assignment: CDR1 MGHDK and CDR2 SYGVNS. V shed 5 bases and J 7 bases; nucleotides not matched to a gene: 9. In DNA, the CDR3 is TGTGCCAGCAGTTTAACCGGACTAGCGGGGTGGAATGAGCAGTTCTTC. It is translated as CASSLTGLAGWNEQFF.

The chain employs TRBV2 and TRBJ2-5, with 8 nucleotides matching TRBD2. J gave up 10 bases and V 8 bases, and 6 bases lay outside the gene matches. Looked up from germline, CDR1 is SNHLY and CDR2 is FYNNEI. The CDR3 totals 11 residues. CDR3 sequence (DNA): TGTGCCAGCGGGACCGCGGGAGGCCAGTACTTC. It translates to CASGTAGGQYF.

This clonotype was recorded at least ten times. The chain has TRBV12-3 or TRBV12-4 and TRBJ2-7; TRBD2 matches 7 bases. The CDR3 is made up of 16 amino acids. V shed 0 bases, J shed 6 bases, and the junction held 11 bases outside the gene matches. CDR3 region: CASSLARVGRLSEQYF. CDR3 sequence (DNA): TGTGCCAGCAGTTTAGCGCGGGTCGGGAGGCTCTCCGAGCAGTACTTC.

The gene calls are TRBV12-3 or TRBV12-4 and TRBJ2-3; D perhaps matches TRBD1 (5 bases). CDR3 size: 15 residues. V was cut by 3 bases and J by 6 bases, with 16 bases left in between. The CDR3 loop reads CASSFGQGLGDTQYF. The CDR3 bases are TGTGCCAGCAGTTTCGGTCAGGGTTTGGGGGATACGCAGTATTTT.

At least ten counts were recorded for this clonotype. This sequence joins TRBV24-1 and TRBJ2-1; D remains ambiguous. The CDR3 totals 13 residues. Germline loops: CDR1 KGHDR, CDR2 SFDVKD. V was pared by 4 bases and J by 8 bases, with 11 bases between. CDR3 protein: CATSEGALDEQFF. CDR3 coding DNA: TGTGCCACCAGTGAGGGTGCCCTAGATGAGCAGTTCTTC.

This chain uses TRBV27 with TRBJ1-5, with 7 nucleotides matching TRBD1. The germline gives CDR1 MNHEY, CDR2 SMNVEV (reference sequence). V trimming: 4 bases; J trimming: 6 bases; junction bases outside the gene matches: 3. The CDR3 is made up of 13 amino acids. CDR3 residues: CASSSAGGQPQHF. As DNA, the CDR3 is TGTGCCAGCAGTTCGGCAGGGGGTCAGCCCCAGCATTTT.